Below, 20 T cell receptor beta chains from the same sample are listed, as sequenced in a study of shared clonotypes between healthy human individuals. As defined, naive CD8 cells were CD45RO-negative and positively selected for CCR7, with terminally differentiated effector memory CD45RA+ cells excluded. The repertoire was sequenced with immunoSEQ multiplex PCR; TCRdb's copy has only in-frame clones and lacks some. The sample shows about 870,000 clones, more than 85% of them seen only once. The source material was naive CD8+ T cells sorted from blood. These receptors all come from a man aged 25 to 40 in good health.

The gene calls are TRBV6-5 and TRBJ1-5; 9 bases align to TRBD1. Trimming at V came to 6 bases and at J to 5 bases, leaving 8 bases not matched to a gene. The CDR3 has 15 amino acids. Germline V gene sequence: CDR1 MNHEY, CDR2 SVGAGI. CDR3 region: CASRPTQGAYQPQHF. In DNA, the CDR3 is TGTGCCAGCAGGCCGACACAGGGGGCGTATCAGCCCCAGCATTTT.

The chain is built from TRBV10-3 and TRBJ2-7; D possibly corresponds to TRBD1 (5 bases). Trimming removed 2 bases at V and 2 bases at J, with 13 bases between. The CDR3 totals 15 residues. The germline gives CDR1 ENHRY, CDR2 SYGVKD. Here the CDR3 reads CAISETAGKAYEQYF. The CDR3 coding sequence is TGTGCCATCAGTGAGACGGCAGGGAAGGCCTACGAGCAGTACTTC.

This clone was detected once. This same CDR3 is encoded by further DNA sequences in the sample. V and J are TRBV30 and TRBJ2-6, with D possibly being TRBD1 (6 bases). The V and J ends lost 0 bases and 4 bases respectively, with 7 bases between them. This CDR3 has 14 residues. The germline CDR1 and CDR2 sequences are GTSNPN and SVGIG (reference sequence). Here the CDR3 DNA reads TGTGCCTGGAGTGTGGGGGCGGGGGCCAACGTCCTGACTTTC. Encoded protein: CAWSVGAGANVLTF.

The J gene is TRBJ2-7, the V gene TRBV29-1; no reliable D call. V lost 4 bases, J lost 1 base, and 14 bases lay in between. The CDR3 sequence is 14 residues long. The germline V gene has CDR1 SQVTM and CDR2 ANQGSEA. CDR3 coding DNA: TGCAGCGTTGGAGGCCTTGACTCTTCCTACGAGCAGTACTTC. Amino acid sequence: CSVGGLDSSYEQYF.

The rearrangement links TRBV12-5 to TRBJ1-2, with D possibly matching TRBD1 (5 bases). The V gene lost 2 bases and the J gene lost 0 bases, with 22 bases spanning the gap. The CDR3 totals 19 residues. Germline CDR1 reads LGHNT; CDR2 reads FRNRAP. The CDR3 reads CASGLPPFKRGEPNYGYTF. CDR3 coding DNA: TGTGCTAGTGGTTTGCCTCCCTTTAAGCGGGGGGAGCCTAACTATGGCTACACCTTC.

The chain is built from TRBV28 and TRBJ1-5; TRBD1 might be the D (5 bases). Between the trimmed V and J ends, which lost 0 bases and 4 bases, there was a span of 10 bases. Looked up from germline, CDR1 is MDHEN and CDR2 is SYDVKM. The CDR3 runs to 15 residues. The CDR3: CASSLWGVRNQPQHF. The CDR3 DNA reads TGTGCCAGCAGTTTATGGGGGGTAAGGAATCAGCCCCAGCATTTT.

The J gene is TRBJ1-1, the V gene TRBV19; TRBD1 might be the D (5 bases). The V and J ends lost 5 bases and 5 bases respectively, with 15 bases between them. CDR1 and CDR2 (germline): LNHDA, SQIVND (reference sequence). The CDR3 has 14 residues. For the CDR3, the DNA is TGTGCCAGTAGTGTTTGGACGGGGGATACTGAAGCTTTCTTT. Its translation is CASSVWTGDTEAFF.

The chain uses TRBV9 and TRBJ2-2; TRBD2 matches 7 bases. J lost 1 base, V lost 1 base, and 7 bases had no gene match. This CDR3 has 17 residues. The germline CDR1 and CDR2 sequences are SGDLS and YYNGEE. The CDR3 DNA is TGTGCCAGCAGCGTAAGTCGGATAGCGGGGAACACCGGGGAGCTGTTTTTT. Translation gives CASSVSRIAGNTGELFF.

This clone has only one observation. The sample has other DNA sequences that encode this CDR3 too. The gene calls are TRBV4-1 and TRBJ2-7; 8 bases align to TRBD1. Trimming removed 0 bases from V and 3 bases from J; junction bases left unmatched: 4. Germline assignment: CDR1 MGHRA and CDR2 YSYEKL. There are 15 residues in the CDR3. The CDR3 DNA follows: TGCGCCAGCAGCCAAGAAGTCACAGGGGGCTACGAGCAGTACTTC. Its translation: CASSQEVTGGYEQYF.

This clone was seen once. CDR3 nucleotide sequence: TGTGCCAGCAGCTTTGCTTCCGGCTCCTACGAGCAGTACTTC. As protein: CASSFASGSYEQYF. V usage is TRBV11-3 and J usage is TRBJ2-7; D gene ambiguous. The CDR3 length is 14 residues. Trimming pared 3 bases from V and 0 bases from J, leaving 9 bases between. The germline V gene has CDR1 SGHNT and CDR2 YENEEA.

The J gene is TRBJ1-1, the V gene TRBV5-1, with D possibly TRBD1 on 6 matching bases. Trimming left V 4 bases short and J 3 bases short, with 19 bases between. The CDR3 consists of 16 residues. The germline CDR1 and CDR2 sequences are SGHRS and YFSETQ. CDR3: CASSPLWDTSHTEAFF. DNA of the CDR3: TGCGCCAGCAGCCCTCTTTGGGACACGTCACACACTGAAGCTTTCTTT.

This sequence joins TRBV7-9 and TRBJ2-3; no clear D. The V end lost 5 bases, the J end lost 2 bases, and 17 bases lay between the germline ends. This CDR3 region has 16 residues. CDR1 is SEHNR, CDR2 FQNEAQ, per germline (reference sequence). CDR3 residues: CASSTLAGPDTDTQYF. The CDR3 region has the DNA TGTGCCAGCAGCACTTTGGCCGGACCCGACACAGATACGCAGTATTTT.

The chain links TRBV19 to TRBJ2-7, with 7 bases matching TRBD2. This CDR3 contains 15 residues. V shed 7 bases, J shed 5 bases, and the junction held 14 bases outside the gene matches. CDR1 is LNHDA and CDR2 is SQIVND in the germline V gene (reference sequence). CDR3 DNA sequence: TGTGCCAGTACCAACACGGAGGCGGGGGTCAACGAGCAGTACTTC. Its protein is CASTNTEAGVNEQYF.

In this sample, this clone turned up a few times. J is TRBJ2-7 and V is TRBV19, with 10 positions matching TRBD1. CDR1 is LNHDA and CDR2 is SQIVND in the germline V gene (reference sequence). V was clipped by 10 bases and J by 2 bases; unmatched bases: 8. This CDR3 has 14 amino acids. The CDR3 loop reads CATATGTGAYEQYF. The DNA of the CDR3 is TGTGCCACCGCGACCGGGACAGGGGCCTACGAGCAGTACTTC.

This sequence joins TRBV5-1 and TRBJ2-1; D not certain. From germline, CDR1 is SGHRS and CDR2 YFSETQ. There are 16 residues in the CDR3. The V end lost 4 bases, the J end lost 7 bases, and 21 bases lay between the germline ends. The CDR3 loop reads CASSGVDRAVGNEQFF. Here the CDR3 DNA reads TGCGCCAGCAGCGGCGTTGACCGGGCCGTCGGAAATGAGCAGTTCTTC.

In this sample, this clone turned up once. The chain is built from TRBV7-3 and TRBJ2-1; TRBD2 matches at 14 bases. This CDR3 spans 17 amino acids. Germline-derived CDR1 and CDR2 are SGHTA and FQGTGA. J gave up 8 bases and V 1 base, and 7 bases lay outside the gene matches. The CDR3 bases are TGTGCCAGCAGCTTAAATCCCGGACTAGCGGGAGGCGATGAGCAGTTCTTC. Encoded protein: CASSLNPGLAGGDEQFF.

This chain joins TRBV13 and TRBJ2-7; the match to TRBD1 covers 10 bases. Germline values: CDR1 PRHDT, CDR2 FYEKMQ (reference sequence). The CDR3 contains 15 residues. Unmatched junction bases numbered 4, after V lost 2 bases and J lost 3 bases. As DNA, the CDR3 is TGTGCCAGCAGCTTACAGGACAGGGGGGGCTACGAGCAGTACTTC. It yields the protein CASSLQDRGGYEQYF.

V usage is TRBV7-2 and J usage is TRBJ2-1; D assignment may be TRBD1 or TRBD2 (7 bases each). The V gene's germline CDR1 is SGHTA and CDR2 FQGNSA. The CDR3 is made up of 15 amino acids. The germline V and J ends were trimmed by 3 bases and 6 bases, with 15 bases remaining between them. CDR3 protein: CASSFTGEGINEQFF. CDR3 coding DNA: TGTGCCAGCAGCTTTACAGGGGAGGGGATCAATGAGCAGTTCTTC.

The rearrangement uses TRBV5-6 and TRBJ2-7; 11 nucleotides align to TRBD2. The CDR3 sequence is 16 residues long. V trimming: 1 base; J trimming: 7 bases; junction bases outside the gene matches: 10. Germline V gene sequence: CDR1 SGHDT, CDR2 YYEEEE. The CDR3 DNA sequence: TGTGCCAGCAGCTTGAGCCTAGCGGGAGGTACAGGAGAGCAGTACTTC. The encoded protein is CASSLSLAGGTGEQYF.

The gene calls are TRBV7-6 and TRBJ1-2; 8 bases map to TRBD1. Germline V gene data show CDR1 as SGHVS and CDR2 as FNYEAQ. Unmatched junction bases numbered 9, after V lost 5 bases and J lost 4 bases. The CDR3 is 15 residues long. CDR3 residues: CASSPGQGRSYGYTF. The DNA for the CDR3 is TGTGCCAGCAGCCCAGGACAGGGACGATCCTATGGCTACACCTTC.